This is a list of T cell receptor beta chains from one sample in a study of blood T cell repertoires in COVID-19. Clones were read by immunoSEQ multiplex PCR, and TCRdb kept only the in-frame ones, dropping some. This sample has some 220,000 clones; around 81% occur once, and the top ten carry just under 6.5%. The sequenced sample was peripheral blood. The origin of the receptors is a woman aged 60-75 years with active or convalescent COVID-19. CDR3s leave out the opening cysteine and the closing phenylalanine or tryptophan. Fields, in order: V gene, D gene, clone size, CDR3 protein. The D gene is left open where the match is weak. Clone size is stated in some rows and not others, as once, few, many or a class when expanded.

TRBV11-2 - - ASSLVYTAQSPLH
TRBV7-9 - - ASSLGGRGTGYT
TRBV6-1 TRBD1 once ASSDQATGGVNEAF
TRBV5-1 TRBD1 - ASSSGQGAEGYT
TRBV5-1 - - ASSPGSGQETQY
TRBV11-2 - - ASSPRRTSTDTQY
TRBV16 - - ASSQSRTHQPQH
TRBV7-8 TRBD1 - ASSPVQGARQPQH
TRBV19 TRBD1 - ASSAYRGAGDGYT
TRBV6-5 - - ASSSWPNQPQH
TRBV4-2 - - ASSQDLGRGQPQH
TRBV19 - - ASSKSRSAF
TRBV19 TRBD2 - ASSMSSGSEQY
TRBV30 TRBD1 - AWSVRWGRTGNTEAF
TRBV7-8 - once ASSSGWRTSTDTQY
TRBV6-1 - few ASSEQGTNNEQF
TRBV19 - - ASSLQGQAF
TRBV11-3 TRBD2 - ASSLNPLAGAYEQY
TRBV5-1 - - ASSLAREDYEQY
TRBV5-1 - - ASSLVPGDYGYT
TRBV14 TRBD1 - ASSQGLGQINTGELF
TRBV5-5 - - ASSLALDRQY
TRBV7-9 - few ASSPRRNTEAF
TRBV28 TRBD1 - ASSQTGRTEAF
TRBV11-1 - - ASSLSRVSDEQF
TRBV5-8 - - ASRLVLNTEAF
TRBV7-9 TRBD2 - ASSLGGTSGQETQY
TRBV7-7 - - ASSLLTGVEETQY
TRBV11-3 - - ASSFSTGTYNSPLH
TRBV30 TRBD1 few AWTPRGNEKLF
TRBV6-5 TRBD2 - ASRGGGYSYEQY
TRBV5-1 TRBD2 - ASSSSGLGDTQY
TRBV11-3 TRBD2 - ASSLASGGGETQY
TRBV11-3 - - ASSLGVGDTQY
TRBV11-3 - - ASSSSVPRSGSEQY
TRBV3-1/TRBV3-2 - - ASSPSSYNSPLH
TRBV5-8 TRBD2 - ASSPLLAGADTQY
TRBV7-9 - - ASSWGGPNTEAF
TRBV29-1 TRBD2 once SVEGTSGREKY
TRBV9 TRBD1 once ASSVGWTGAYEQY
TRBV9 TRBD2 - ASSTSGSTYNEQF
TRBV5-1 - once ASSFGNEQF
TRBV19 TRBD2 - ASRGLAGGNEQF
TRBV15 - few ATSREIGASSTDTQY
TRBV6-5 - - ASKAEFIYEQY
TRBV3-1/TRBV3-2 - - ASSIQGLRGYT
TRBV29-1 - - SVRGTDTQY
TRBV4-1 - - ASSLREPGDYEQY
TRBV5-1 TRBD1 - ASSPGPGGNTEAF
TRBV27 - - ASSLRGGEQF
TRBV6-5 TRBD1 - ASMGDRDYNEQF
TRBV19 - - ASSIPGRGDQETQY
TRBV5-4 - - ASSPQGQPNTEAF
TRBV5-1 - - ASSLEGQTNRAAF